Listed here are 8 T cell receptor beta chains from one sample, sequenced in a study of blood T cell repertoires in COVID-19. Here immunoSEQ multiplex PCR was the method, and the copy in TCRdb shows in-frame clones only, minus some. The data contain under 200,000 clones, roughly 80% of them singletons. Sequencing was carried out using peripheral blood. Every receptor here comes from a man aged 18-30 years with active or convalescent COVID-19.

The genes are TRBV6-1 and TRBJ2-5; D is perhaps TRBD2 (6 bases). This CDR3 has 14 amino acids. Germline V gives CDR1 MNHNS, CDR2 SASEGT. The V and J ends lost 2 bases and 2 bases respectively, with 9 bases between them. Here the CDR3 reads CASSERDWQETQYF. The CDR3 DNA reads TGTGCCAGCAGTGAACGGGACTGGCAAGAGACCCAGTACTTC.

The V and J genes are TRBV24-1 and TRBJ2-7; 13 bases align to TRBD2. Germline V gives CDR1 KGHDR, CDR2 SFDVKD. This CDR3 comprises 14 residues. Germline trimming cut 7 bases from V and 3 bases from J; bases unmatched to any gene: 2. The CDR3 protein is CATRGTSGIYEQYF. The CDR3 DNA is TGTGCCACCAGAGGGACTAGCGGGATCTACGAGCAGTACTTC.

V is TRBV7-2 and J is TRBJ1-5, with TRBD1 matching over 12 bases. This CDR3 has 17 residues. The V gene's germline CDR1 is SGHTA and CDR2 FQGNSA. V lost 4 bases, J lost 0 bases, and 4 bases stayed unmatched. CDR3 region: CASSSGQGAYSNQPQHF. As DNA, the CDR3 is TGTGCCAGCAGCTCGGGACAGGGGGCATATAGCAATCAGCCCCAGCATTTT.

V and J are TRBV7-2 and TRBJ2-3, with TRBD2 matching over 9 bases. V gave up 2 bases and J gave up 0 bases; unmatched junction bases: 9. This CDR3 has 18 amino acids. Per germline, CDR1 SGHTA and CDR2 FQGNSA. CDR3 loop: CASSLTLTSGSSTDTQYF. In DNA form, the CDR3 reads TGTGCCAGCAGCTTAACCCTGACTAGCGGCTCTAGCACAGATACGCAGTATTTT.

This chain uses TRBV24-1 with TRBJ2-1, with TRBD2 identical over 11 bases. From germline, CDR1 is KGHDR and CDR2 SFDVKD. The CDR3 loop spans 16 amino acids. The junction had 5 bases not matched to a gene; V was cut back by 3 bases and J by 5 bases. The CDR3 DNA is TGTGCCACCAGTGATCCTAGCGGGGGGAACAACAATGAGCAGTTCTTC. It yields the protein CATSDPSGGNNNEQFF.

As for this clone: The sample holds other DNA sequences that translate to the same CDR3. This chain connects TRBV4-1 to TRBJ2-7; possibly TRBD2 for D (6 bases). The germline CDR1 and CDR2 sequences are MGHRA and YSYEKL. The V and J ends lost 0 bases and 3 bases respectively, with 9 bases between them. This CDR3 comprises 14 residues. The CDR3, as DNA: TGCGCCAGCAGCCAAGATAGGAGGGGCTACGAGCAGTACTTC. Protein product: CASSQDRRGYEQYF.

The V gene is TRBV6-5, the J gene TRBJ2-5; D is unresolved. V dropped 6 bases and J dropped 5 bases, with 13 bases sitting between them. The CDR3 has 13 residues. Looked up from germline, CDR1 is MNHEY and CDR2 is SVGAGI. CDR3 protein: CASSWAGWETQYF. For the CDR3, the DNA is TGTGCCAGCAGCTGGGCTGGGTGGGAGACCCAGTACTTC.

The CDR3 nucleotides read TGTGCCAGTAGTATCACAGAATATAGCAATCAGCCCCAGCATTTT. Encoded protein: CASSITEYSNQPQHF. V gene TRBV19 combines with J gene TRBJ1-5; D not resolved. Trimming removed 3 bases at V and 0 bases at J, with 9 bases between. Germline V lookup: CDR1 LNHDA, CDR2 SQIVND (reference sequence). The CDR3 covers 15 residues.